This TCR beta chain was found in a study of blood T cell repertoires in COVID-19. TCRdb's table, derived via immunoSEQ multiplex PCR, lists solely in-frame clones and lacks some. The table lists about 50,000 clones, 85% to 95% of them singletons, with about 8.9% in the top ten. Per the germline V gene, CDR1 is SGHNT and CDR2 is YENEEA. There are 15 residues in the CDR3. Trimming took 2 bases from V and 3 from J, leaving 14 bases between them. This TCR came from a woman of 80 years or more with acute or convalescent COVID-19. The rearrangement uses TRBV11-3 and TRBJ2-7, with D maybe TRBD2 (6 bases). Material for sequencing was peripheral blood. CDR3 in DNA: TGTGCCAGCAGCTTATCCGGGGACTTTTTCTACGAGCAGTACTTC. Protein product: CASSLSGDFFYEQYF.